The T cell receptor beta chain under discussion was sequenced for a study of CD8+ T cells in alopecia areata. Study at large: Each of the treated patients was given oral tofacitinib, 5 to 10 mg twice daily, for moderate-to-severe alopecia areata. Patients took tofacitinib for 6 to 18 months, followed by 6 drug-free months.

Treatment specified: oral pan-JAK inhibitor, 5-10 mg twice daily. Lesional scalp punch biopsies and peripheral blood came from alopecia areata patients. The V gene's germline CDR1 is SGDLS and CDR2 YYNGEE. This CDR3 has 14 residues. To note about this clone: The target antigen is unknown. An end of the junction differs from the germline gene, which may be a read error.

General study findings and limits: Normal skin's resident alphabeta T cells are sequenced alongside lesional scalp T cells.

TCR sequencing used cDNA made by reverse transcription of extracted RNA. Produced via immunoSEQ multiplex PCR; TCRdb's table is partial and in-frame only. Among 150,000 to 200,000 clones listed, roughly 60% were seen once. Sequences were derived from CD4+ T cells sorted from blood, sampled at week 24, from a patient treated with tofacitinib. The chain recombines TRBV9 with TRBJ2-1; 7 bases match TRBD2. This sequence originates from a human donor with alopecia areata. CDR3 nucleotide sequence: TGTGCCAGTAGCGGGTCGAGCTCCTACAATGAGCAGTTCTTC. Translated, it gives CASSGSSSYNEQFF.